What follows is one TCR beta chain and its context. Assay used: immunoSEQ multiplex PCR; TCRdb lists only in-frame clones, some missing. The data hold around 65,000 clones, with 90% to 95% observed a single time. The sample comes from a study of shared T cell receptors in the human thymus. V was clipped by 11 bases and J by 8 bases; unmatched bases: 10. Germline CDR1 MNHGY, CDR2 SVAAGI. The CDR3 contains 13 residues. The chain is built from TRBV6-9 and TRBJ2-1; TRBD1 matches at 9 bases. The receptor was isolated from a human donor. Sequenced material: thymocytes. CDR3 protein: CAANRGQGDEQFF. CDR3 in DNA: TGTGCCGCAAACAGGGGGCAGGGAGATGAGCAGTTCTTC.